These 6 T cell receptor beta chains came from one sample sequenced in a study of T cell responses to AZD1222 COVID-19 vaccine. Using immunoSEQ multiplex PCR, the repertoire was profiled, and TCRdb retains in-frame clones only, with some absent. The sample includes about 150,000 clones, more than 85% of them seen just once. The material sequenced was peripheral blood, taken 28 days after the second AZD1222 dose. All receptors derive from an adult who received the AZD1222 COVID-19 vaccine.

This chain joins TRBV28 and TRBJ2-5; 8 nucleotides align to TRBD2. V dropped 1 base and J dropped 5; count of bases not matched to a gene: 6. Germline CDR1 and CDR2: MDHEN and SYDVKM. The CDR3 covers 15 residues. The CDR3 here is CASSLSAGGGETQYF. DNA for the CDR3: TGTGCCAGCAGTTTATCGGCGGGAGGAGGGGAGACCCAGTACTTC.

The rearrangement joins TRBV4-1 to TRBJ2-1; tentatively, D is TRBD1 or TRBD2 (7 bases each). The CDR3 contains 14 residues. V was shortened by 2 bases and J by 9 bases, with 14 bases between the two germline ends. Per germline, CDR1 MGHRA and CDR2 YSYEKL. In DNA, the CDR3 is TGCGCCAGCAGCCAATACGCAGGGGGGGCTGAGCAGTTCTTC. Translated: CASSQYAGGAEQFF.

J is TRBJ2-1 and V is TRBV10-2; TRBD2 matches at 10 bases. Trimming at V came to 3 bases and at J to 7 bases, leaving 6 bases not matched to a gene. The CDR3 spans 15 residues. The germline CDR1 and CDR2 sequences are WSHSY and SAAADI. This chain's CDR3 is CASSDPPSGRNEQFF. The CDR3 region has the DNA TGCGCCAGCAGTGACCCCCCTAGCGGGAGAAATGAGCAGTTCTTC.

This chain uses TRBV9 with TRBJ1-5; the match to TRBD1 covers 7 bases. The CDR3 length is 19 residues. J lost 2 bases, V lost 0 bases, and 14 bases had no gene match. From germline, CDR1 is SGDLS and CDR2 YYNGEE. In DNA form, the CDR3 reads TGTGCCAGCAGCGTAGCCCGGGACAGCACGACTGATGGCAATCAGCCCCAGCATTTT. Translation: CASSVARDSTTDGNQPQHF.

The chain recombines TRBV3-1 (or the pseudogene TRBV3-2) with TRBJ2-1, with no clear D. Germline V lookup: CDR1 LGHDT, CDR2 YNNKEL (reference sequence). The V gene lost 6 bases and the J gene lost 7 bases, with 10 bases spanning the gap. This CDR3 comprises 12 residues. The CDR3 region is CASSRGENEQFF. CDR3 coding DNA: TGTGCCAGCAGTCGAGGCGAGAATGAGCAGTTCTTC.

CDR3 coding DNA: TGTGCCAGCAGCTCCCACAGGAACACTGAAGCTTTCTTT. Translated: CASSSHRNTEAFF. This chain joins TRBV7-2 and TRBJ1-1; D unclear. CDR3 length: 13 amino acids. The ends were cut back, 4 bases at V and 1 base at J, with 7 bases in the middle. Germline values: CDR1 SGHTA, CDR2 FQGNSA.